This TCR beta chain was recorded in a study of T cell repertoires in cytomegalovirus infection. Study details: CMV infection and matching HLA type were both indicated by public TCR beta signatures. Study conclusions and caveats: There were HLA-C-restricted CMV-specific TCR beta clonotypes dominating the ex vivo response.

One entry per CDR3 protein results from TCRdb running MiXCR on the reads. This table holds 250,000 or so distinct CDR3 sequences, about a sixth found once. Trimming left V 7 bases short and J 0 bases short, with 17 bases between. The CDR3 totals 16 residues. The germline gives CDR1 MNHEY, CDR2 SMNVEV (reference sequence). This clonotype was detected many times. Its target is unknown. The chain joins TRBV27 to TRBJ2-3, with D hard to call. Sequenced sample: CD8+ T cells from PBMCs. This sequence originates from a human donor in good health (CMV status not recorded). Some clones in this sample may be carry-over from other donors' samples. CDR3 coding DNA: TGTGCCAGCAAGCACCTCCCGGTACGAAGCACAGATACGCAGTATTTT. This codes for CASKHLPVRSTDTQYF.